Below, 7 T cell receptor beta chains from the same sample are listed, as sequenced in a study of HIV-infected children after antiretroviral therapy interruption. Treatment specified: PENTA 11 planned treatment interruption arm or continuous ART arm. A 3' RACE protocol on RNA, with unique molecular identifiers, produced the TCR library. MiXCR, applied by TCRdb to the 3' RACE reads, yields one record per CDR3 protein. The data hold around 50,000 distinct CDR3 sequences, with 4.3% observed a single time. Material: CD45RA+ CD4+ T cells from PBMCs, pooled from several time points, obtained from a donor given antiretroviral therapy, either interrupted or continuous. Subset denoted: naive CD4+ CD45RA+ CD45RO- T cells. These receptors came from a pool of human donors with HIV.

This clonotype came up a few times. The chain has TRBV6-2 or TRBV6-3 and TRBJ2-4, with D perhaps TRBD2 (5 bases). Germline lookup yields CDR1 MNHEY and CDR2 SVGEGT. Trimming took off 8 bases at V and 5 bases at J, with 10 bases between the two ends. The CDR3 is 12 residues long. The CDR3 coding sequence is TGTGCCAGCTTTGGACTCGAAAACATTCAGTACTTC. This sequence encodes CASFGLENIQYF.

This chain uses TRBV10-3 with TRBJ2-3; 8 nucleotides match TRBD1. The CDR3 sequence is 12 residues long. J was trimmed by 5 bases and V by 8 bases; bases with no gene match: 3. Germline loops: CDR1 ENHRY, CDR2 SYGVKD. The CDR3 bases are TGTGCCATCGGAACAGGGGGAGATACGCAGTATTTT. It encodes CAIGTGGDTQYF.

This clonotype was picked up many times. The chain joins TRBV12-5 to TRBJ1-4; D remains ambiguous. There are 12 residues in the CDR3. The V end was cut by 3 bases, the J end by 8 bases, with 7 bases between. Germline loops: CDR1 LGHNT, CDR2 FRNRAP. This CDR3 is CASGLYGEKLFF. The DNA for the CDR3 is TGTGCTAGTGGTTTATACGGAGAAAAACTGTTTTTT.

This clonotype was counted ten times or more. The rearrangement joins TRBV25-1 to TRBJ1-2, with no clear D. Germline CDR1 reads MGHDK; CDR2 reads SYGVNS. CDR3 size: 13 residues. The V end was cut by 7 bases, the J end by 8 bases, with 17 bases between. CDR3 DNA sequence: TGTGCCAGCATGAAGGGCCTTGTATCCGGCTACACCTTC. Its translation is CASMKGLVSGYTF.

This clonotype was seen many times. The rearrangement links TRBV2 to TRBJ1-2; 8 nucleotides align to TRBD1. The CDR3 contains 13 residues. Germline lookup yields CDR1 SNHLY and CDR2 FYNNEI. The trim removed 6 bases at V and 7 bases at J, leaving 7 bases unmatched. The CDR3 reads CASRDDRGVGYTF. CDR3 DNA: TGTGCCAGCAGGGACGACAGGGGTGTTGGCTACACCTTC. The entire variable domain, with the rest obtained from reference TRBV2 and TRBJ1-2, is as follows: EPEVTQTPSHQVTQMGQEVILRCVPISNHLYFYWYRQILGQKVEFLVSFYNNEISEKSEIFDDQFSVERPDGSNFTLKIRSTKLEDSAMYFCASRDDRGVGYTFGSGTRLTVV.

This sequence joins TRBV21-1 and TRBJ1-2; the D call TRBD1 from the table was never checked on the DNA. TRBV21-1 is a pseudogene segment. The CDR3 is 14 residues long. The CDR3 loop reads CASPPRTGGFGYTF. In DNA, the CDR3 is TGTGCCAGCCCCCCAAGGACAGGGGGATTTGGCTACACCTTC.

Written as DNA, the CDR3 is TGCAGCGTTGGGGACAGGGGGCAGCCCCAGCATTTT. It yields the protein CSVGDRGQPQHF. This chain uses TRBV29-1 with TRBJ1-5, with 11 bases identical to TRBD1. The CDR3 is made up of 12 amino acids. The germline gives CDR1 SQVTM, CDR2 ANQGSEA. The ends lost 4 bases at V and 7 bases at J; junction bases unmatched: 0.